This entry lists 22 T cell receptor beta chains sequenced from one sample in a study of OX40 agonist ivuxolimab in advanced cancers. Sequencing used immunoSEQ multiplex PCR; TCRdb keeps in-frame clones, though not all of them. The data contain approximately 80,000 clones, about 90% of them singletons. This sample comprised CD4+ or CD8+ T cells sorted from blood, obtained in a trial of the OX40 agonist ivuxolimab. These receptors were collected from an adult with an advanced solid tumor such as melanoma, head and neck, liver or kidney cancer.

The rearrangement links TRBV9 to TRBJ1-1, with D perhaps matching TRBD1 (5 bases). The CDR3 extends over 14 amino acids. With 0 bases removed from V and 4 bases from J, the gap between germline ends came to 10 bases. CDR1 is SGDLS and CDR2 is YYNGEE in the germline V gene. As DNA, the CDR3 is TGTGCCAGCAGCGTAGCTGGGGGGGGCACTGAAGCTTTCTTT. It codes for CASSVAGGGTEAFF.

The chain combines TRBV6-5 with TRBJ2-3, with TRBD1 identical over 7 bases. Germline CDR1 MNHEY, CDR2 SVGAGI. Unmatched junction bases numbered 8, after V lost 6 bases and J lost 2 bases. The CDR3 has 15 residues. CDR3 loop: CASRPRQGSTDTQYF. Written as DNA, the CDR3 is TGTGCCAGCAGGCCCCGACAGGGATCCACAGATACGCAGTATTTT.

The V gene is TRBV9, the J gene TRBJ1-5, with 7 bases fitting TRBD1. The germline gives CDR1 SGDLS, CDR2 YYNGEE. The CDR3 loop spans 16 amino acids. The V gene end was trimmed by 0 bases and the J gene end by 8 bases; junction bases not matched to a gene: 11. The CDR3 is CASSVGAGGPWEPQHF. CDR3 nucleotides: TGTGCCAGCAGCGTAGGGGCAGGGGGACCTTGGGAGCCCCAGCATTTT.

The chain employs TRBV6-5 and TRBJ1-2, with D tentatively TRBD1 (5 bases). This CDR3 is 12 amino acids long. The germline gives CDR1 MNHEY, CDR2 SVGAGI. The V end was cut by 6 bases, the J end by 11 bases, with 16 bases between. The CDR3 coding sequence is TGTGCCAGCAGAGCGGGGGTTGACTCTTACACCTTC. Translated: CASRAGVDSYTF.

This clone was picked up a small number of times. DNA of the CDR3: TGTGCCAGTAGTATGATGGCACTTAACTATGGCTACACCTTC. Its translation: CASSMMALNYGYTF. This chain links TRBV19 with TRBJ1-2, with D hard to call. The CDR3 length is 14 residues. Looked up from germline, CDR1 is LNHDA and CDR2 is SQIVND (reference sequence). Trimming pared 3 bases from V and 1 base from J, leaving 9 bases between.

The chain links TRBV30 to TRBJ1-1; D call uncertain. CDR3 length: 14 residues. Germline loops: CDR1 GTSNPN, CDR2 SVGIG (reference sequence). Trimming left V 5 bases short and J 6 bases short, with 19 bases between. The chain's CDR3 is CAWLDLGAGAEAFF. The CDR3 DNA follows: TGTGCCTGGCTGGACTTGGGTGCGGGCGCTGAAGCTTTCTTT.

The V gene is TRBV6-5, the J gene TRBJ2-5; a weak D match, TRBD1 (6 bases). Trimming left V 4 bases short and J 2 bases short, with 14 bases between. The CDR3 contains 15 residues. Germline V gene data show CDR1 as MNHEY and CDR2 as SVGAGI. Here the CDR3 reads CASSSTGQSQETQYF. CDR3 nucleotides: TGTGCCAGCAGTTCAACCGGACAGAGTCAAGAGACCCAGTACTTC.

The chain links TRBV28 to TRBJ1-6; D is perhaps TRBD1 (6 bases). Trimming removed 5 bases from V and 0 bases from J, with 11 bases in between. Per germline, CDR1 MDHEN and CDR2 SYDVKM. The CDR3 covers 16 residues. CDR3 sequence (DNA): TGTGCCAGCAGTATTGACAGGAACTCCTATAATTCACCCCTCCACTTT. As protein: CASSIDRNSYNSPLHF.

The chain's CDR3 is CASTMGSGELFF. CDR3 nucleotides: TGTGCCAGCACTATGGGGTCCGGGGAGCTGTTTTTT. This chain joins TRBV7-9 and TRBJ2-2; D is unclear. The CDR3 is 12 amino acids. Germline V gene sequence: CDR1 SEHNR, CDR2 FQNEAQ (reference sequence). The V gene lost 7 bases and the J gene lost 6 bases, with 9 bases spanning the gap.

This clone is a singleton in its sample. The V gene is TRBV9, the J gene TRBJ2-5, with D perhaps TRBD2 (6 bases). The CDR3 runs 16 residues. V lost 3 bases, J lost 1 base, and 16 bases lay in between. The germline V gene encodes CDR1 SGDLS and CDR2 YYNGEE. CDR3 sequence: CASSGGVWASQETQYF. The CDR3 DNA is TGTGCCAGCAGCGGGGGGGTGTGGGCCTCCCAAGAGACCCAGTACTTC.

In the case of this clone: Relative to the germline gene, one junction end is altered; a read error may explain this. Other DNA sequences within the sample encode an identical CDR3. This chain joins TRBV4-3 and TRBJ1-1, with D tentatively TRBD1 (5 bases). Germline CDR1 reads LGHNA; CDR2 reads YSLEER. This CDR3 region has 14 residues. The CDR3 nucleotides are TGCGCCAGCAGCTTGCAGGGTGGAAGTACTGAGGCTTTCTTT. Encoded protein: CASSLQGGSTEAFF.

V is TRBV4-1 and J is TRBJ2-2; 9 bases are shared with TRBD2. The CDR3 extends over 18 amino acids. J lost 3 bases, V lost 8 bases, and 16 bases had no gene match. Germline V lookup: CDR1 MGHRA, CDR2 YSYEKL. CDR3: CASRSSGSIKGYTGELFF. CDR3 sequence (DNA): TGCGCCAGCCGGAGTAGCGGGAGTATTAAGGGGTACACCGGGGAGCTGTTTTTT.

The chain couples TRBV19 to TRBJ1-4; D is perhaps TRBD1 (6 bases). CDR1 is LNHDA and CDR2 is SQIVND in the germline V gene (reference sequence). The V gene lost 3 bases and the J gene lost 0 bases, with 11 bases spanning the gap. The CDR3 totals 16 residues. The CDR3 nucleotides read TGTGCCAGTAGTATGTACAGGGTTGCAACTAATGAAAAACTGTTTTTT. Its protein product is CASSMYRVATNEKLFF.

The rearrangement joins TRBV5-1 to TRBJ1-1; 7 nucleotides align to TRBD1. V trimming: 4 bases; J trimming: 2 bases; junction bases outside the gene matches: 8. CDR3 length: 15 amino acids. Germline CDR1 and CDR2: SGHRS and YFSETQ. CDR3 nucleotides: TGCGCCAGCAGCAGGGAACAGGGGACAAACACTGAAGCTTTCTTT. Encoded protein: CASSREQGTNTEAFF.

CDR3 sequence reads: CASSQEDFPTYEQYF. CDR3 nucleotides: TGCGCCAGCAGCCAAGAGGACTTCCCCACCTACGAGCAGTACTTC. V gene TRBV4-3 combines with J gene TRBJ2-7, with D maybe TRBD2 (5 bases). V was trimmed by 0 bases and J by 2 bases, leaving 11 bases between them. This CDR3 is 15 amino acids long. CDR1 is LGHNA, CDR2 YSLEER, per germline.

Written as DNA, the CDR3 is TGTGCCAGCAGCTCTGGGACAGGGGAAAATCAGCCCCAGCATTTT. Translated, it gives CASSSGTGENQPQHF. The rearrangement joins TRBV6-5 to TRBJ1-5; TRBD1 agrees at 10 bases. This CDR3 is 15 amino acids long. V lost 6 bases to trimming and J lost 4 bases; unmatched junction nucleotides: 6. The V gene's germline CDR1 is MNHEY and CDR2 SVGAGI.

This CDR3 is CASSFDSSGNTIYF. In DNA, the CDR3 is TGTGCCAGCAGTTTTGACAGCTCTGGAAACACCATATATTTT. The rearrangement links TRBV28 to TRBJ1-3, with a possible D match to TRBD1 (5 bases). V lost 3 bases, J lost 0 bases, and 6 bases lay in between. There are 14 residues in the CDR3. From germline, CDR1 is MDHEN and CDR2 SYDVKM.

The V call is TRBV30, the J call TRBJ2-7; perhaps D is TRBD1 or TRBD2 (6 bases each). Between the trimmed V and J ends, which lost 2 bases and 7 bases, there was a span of 15 bases. Per the germline V gene, CDR1 is GTSNPN and CDR2 is SVGIG (reference sequence). This CDR3 spans 13 amino acids. CDR3 sequence reads: CAWSIGGLLEQYF. The CDR3 DNA reads as TGTGCCTGGAGTATAGGGGGGCTACTAGAGCAGTACTTC.

This chain links TRBV4-2 with TRBJ2-1; TRBD2 aligns across 7 bases. Germline V gives CDR1 LGHNA, CDR2 YNFKEQ. V trimming: 5 bases; J trimming: 0 bases; junction bases outside the gene matches: 4. The CDR3 covers 15 residues. CDR3 amino acids: CASSYRGDSYNEQFF. Written as DNA, the CDR3 is TGTGCCAGCAGCTATCGGGGGGACTCCTACAATGAGCAGTTCTTC.

This clone was seen just once. The V gene is TRBV11-2, the J gene TRBJ2-3, with 9 bases matching TRBD2. CDR3 length: 16 amino acids. J was trimmed by 6 bases and V by 1 base; bases with no gene match: 8. Germline CDR1 reads SGHAT; CDR2 reads FQNNGV. The CDR3 loop reads CASSLGPGTSNDTQYF. The CDR3 DNA reads as TGTGCCAGCAGCTTAGGCCCCGGGACTAGCAACGATACGCAGTATTTT.

This rearrangement joins TRBV4-1 to TRBJ2-7; 8 bases match TRBD2. Trimming at V came to 4 bases and at J to 3 bases, leaving 11 bases not matched to a gene. CDR1 is MGHRA, CDR2 YSYEKL, per germline. This CDR3 is 16 amino acids long. The CDR3 nucleotides read TGCGCCAGCAGCCCTCTACCGACTAGCGAGGGCTACGAGCAGTACGTC. Translated, it gives CASSPLPTSEGYEQYV.

The chain has TRBV28 and TRBJ1-5; D might be TRBD1 (5 bases). The CDR3 sequence is 15 residues long. Trimming stripped 2 bases from V and 4 bases from J, with 12 bases between. CDR1 and CDR2 (germline): MDHEN, SYDVKM. DNA of the CDR3: TGTGCCAGCAGTTTAAATTTGGGGGTTAATCAGCCCCAGCATTTT. Its translation: CASSLNLGVNQPQHF.